This entry concerns a single TCR beta chain. The sample comes from a study of blood T cell repertoires in COVID-19. The protocol was immunoSEQ multiplex PCR, while the TCRdb copy is restricted to in-frame clones and leaves out a portion. The sample contains approximately 190,000 clones, more than 75% of which appear only once. V lost 5 bases and J lost 3, with 14 bases in between. Germline V lookup: CDR1 MNHEY, CDR2 SMNVEV (reference sequence). The CDR3 covers 14 residues. Material: peripheral blood. This receptor was taken from a man older than 75 with acute or convalescent COVID-19. The V gene is TRBV27, the J gene TRBJ2-7; possible D gene TRBD2, 5 bases. This CDR3 is CASSPQEGFYEQYF. The CDR3 bases are TGTGCCAGCAGTCCCCAAGAGGGTTTCTACGAGCAGTACTTC.